The 7 T cell receptor beta chains listed next were all sequenced from one sample in a study of CD8 T cells in ankylosing spondylitis. TCRdb reprocessed the 5' RACE reads via MiXCR and lists one record per CDR3 protein. The sample has some 140,000 distinct CDR3 sequences; about 8% are singletons. The specimen sequenced was synovial fluid, either unsorted or a sorted T cell fraction (not recorded which). These receptors were collected from a male donor with ankylosing spondylitis.

This sequence joins TRBV20-1 and TRBJ1-6, with no clear D. This CDR3 region has 15 residues. Germline V gene data show CDR1 as DFQATT and CDR2 as SNEGSKA (reference sequence). The V end was cut by 5 bases, the J end by 7 bases, with 18 bases between. The CDR3 loop reads CSASTSRLGNSPLHF. The CDR3 bases are TGCAGTGCTTCAACCTCCAGGTTGGGGAATTCACCCCTCCACTTT.

This clonotype came up many times. The genes are TRBV4-1 and TRBJ2-3; maybe TRBD2 (5 bases). CDR1 and CDR2 from the germline V gene are MGHRA and YSYEKL. The V gene lost 0 bases and the J gene lost 0 bases, with 25 bases spanning the gap. This CDR3 contains 21 residues. CDR3 DNA: TGCGCCAGCAGCCAAGATTTTAGGGAGCGGAGTTCCAAAACTAGCACAGATACGCAGTATTTT. Residues: CASSQDFRERSSKTSTDTQYF.

At least ten counts were recorded for this clonotype. The V gene is TRBV28, the J gene TRBJ2-7; 10 positions agree with TRBD2. V trimming: 6 bases; J trimming: 0 bases; junction bases outside the gene matches: 8. The CDR3 covers 16 residues. Germline-derived CDR1 and CDR2 are MDHEN and SYDVKM. CDR3 in amino acids: CASSSSGTSDSYEQYF. The CDR3 DNA is TGTGCCAGCAGCTCCTCCGGGACTAGCGACTCCTACGAGCAGTACTTC.

The chain joins TRBV24-1 to TRBJ2-3, with 7 positions matching TRBD2. The CDR3 covers 14 residues. Germline values: CDR1 KGHDR, CDR2 SFDVKD. Germline trimming cut 7 bases from V and 2 bases from J; bases unmatched to any gene: 5. The CDR3 loop reads CATRRGGLTDTQYF. In DNA, the CDR3 is TGTGCCACCAGAAGGGGAGGGCTCACAGATACGCAGTATTTT.

The CDR3 reads CASLPRGRGLTEQFF. CDR3 sequence (DNA): TGTGCCAGCCTCCCTCGCGGCAGGGGGCTGACTGAGCAGTTCTTC. The rearrangement joins TRBV6-2 or TRBV6-3 to TRBJ2-1; 8 bases align to TRBD1. J lost 9 bases, V lost 8 bases, and 15 bases had no gene match. The germline CDR1 and CDR2 sequences are MNHEY and SVGEGT. The CDR3 extends over 15 amino acids.

This clonotype was counted many times. V gene TRBV6-1 combines with J gene TRBJ1-3; a weak D match, TRBD1 (5 bases). There are 14 residues in the CDR3. Looked up from germline, CDR1 is MNHNS and CDR2 is SASEGT. Trimming removed 6 bases at V and 1 base at J, with 10 bases between. The CDR3 DNA sequence: TGTGCCAGCAGGGGGCGGTTGTCTGGAAACACCATATATTTT. Amino acid sequence: CASRGRLSGNTIYF.

This clonotype has only a few counts. The chain combines TRBV6-2 or TRBV6-3 with TRBJ1-2, with TRBD1 matching over 9 bases. V shed 6 bases, J shed 3 bases, and the junction held 8 bases outside the gene matches. The CDR3 consists of 15 residues. In germline, CDR1 is MNHEY, CDR2 SVGEGT. The CDR3 here is CASRRYRGLDYGYTF. In DNA, the CDR3 is TGTGCCAGCAGACGCTACAGGGGGCTGGACTATGGCTACACCTTC.